This entry describes one TCR beta chain. Antigen specificity is unknown. This sample was taken from a study of vaccination effects on CD4 cells after COVID-19. At the level of the study: It was a median of 72 days after the second dose that post-vaccine samples were obtained. After about 2 million PBMC were placed in each well, they were cultured with around 10 IU/ml IL-2 and approximately 10 ug/ml peptides.

Study-level points and caveats: After vaccination, spike-reactive clones in convalescents were mostly new vaccine-induced clones. Vaccine- and infection-induced clones showed marked clonal contraction late following vaccination.

CDR3 size: 14 residues. Measured with immunoSEQ multiplex PCR; TCRdb has only the in-frame clones, and not every one. The data contain 30,000 to 35,000 clones, approximately 72% of them singletons. The culture ran for roughly ten days before CD4+ T cells were isolated. The person had PCR-confirmed SARS-CoV-2 infection between March and December 2020. Every participant took two doses of the BNT162b2 or mRNA-1273 vaccine. V and J are TRBV21-1 and TRBJ2-5; the DNA was not compared with TRBD1, the D call given in the table. TRBV21-1 is reported as a pseudogene. This sequence was found in a human donor who had a prior SARS-CoV-2 infection. The material sequenced was CD4+ T cells from PBMCs cultured without peptide, taken after COVID-19 vaccination. This chain's CDR3 is CASNPGTPKETQYF. CDR3 coding DNA: TGTGCCAGCAACCCCGGGACACCCAAAGAGACCCAGTACTTC.